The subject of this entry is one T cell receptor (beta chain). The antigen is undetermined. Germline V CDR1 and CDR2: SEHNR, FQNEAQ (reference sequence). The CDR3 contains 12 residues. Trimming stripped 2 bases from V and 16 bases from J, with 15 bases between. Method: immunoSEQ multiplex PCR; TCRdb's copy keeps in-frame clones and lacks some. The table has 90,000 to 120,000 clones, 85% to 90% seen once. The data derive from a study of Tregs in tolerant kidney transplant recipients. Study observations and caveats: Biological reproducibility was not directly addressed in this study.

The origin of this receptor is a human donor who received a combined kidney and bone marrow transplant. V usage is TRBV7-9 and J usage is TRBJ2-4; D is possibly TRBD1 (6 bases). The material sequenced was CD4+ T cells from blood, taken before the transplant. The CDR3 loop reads CASSLTQGPVYF. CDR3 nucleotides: TGTGCCAGCAGCTTAACCCAGGGGCCCGTATACTTC.